This T cell receptor (beta chain) emerged from a study of CD8 T cells in Susac syndrome. CDR1 and CDR2 (germline): MNHEY, SVGEGT. Trimming left V 5 bases short and J 1 base short, with 17 bases between. CDR3 length equals 16 residues. It was with random hexamers that about 0.45 to 1 ug RNA was reverse transcribed. TCRdb redid the calling of the immunoSEQ multiplex PCR reads with MiXCR, one entry per CDR3 protein. Of a few hundred thousand distinct CDR3 sequences listed, about nine tenths are singletons. TCR beta was sequenced from blood CD8+ and CD4+ T cells. To note about this clonotype: Its antigen remains unidentified.

The study, taken as a whole, reports: Acknowledgment was made by the study that its TCR sequencing and HLA analysis involved a relatively small number of individuals.

The specimen was CD8+ T cells from PBMCs. The clonotype was recovered from a human donor with multiple sclerosis. The chain is built from TRBV6-2 or TRBV6-3 and TRBJ1-1; possibly TRBD1 for D (6 bases). The CDR3 sequence: CASSPLGQTENTEAFF. The CDR3 DNA is TGTGCCAGCAGTCCCCTGGGACAAACTGAGAACACTGAAGCTTTCTTT.